Here is one T cell receptor beta chain with its context. Its target is unknown. The source of the sample is a study of beta chain features in type 1 diabetes. Turning to the study itself: All of the samples together had over 90 million sorted cells examined. Overall study findings and caveats: A greater similarity of naive, central memory and Treg TCRB repertoires was seen among patients than among healthy donors. Insertion counts at VDJ junctions were lower in type 1 diabetes patients, who also showed more deletions there. Significant though moderate, a shortening of TCRB CDR3s appeared in all four CD4+ subsets of Type 1 diabetes patients.

Germline values: CDR1 SGHNT, CDR2 YYREEE (reference sequence). V shed 6 bases and J shed 2 bases, with 15 bases lying between them. The CDR3 totals 14 residues. Of the isolated RNA, all was reverse transcribed, and so the sequenced material was expressed TCRB transcripts. Only in-frame clones appear in the TCRdb table, and some are missing; sequencing was by immunoSEQ multiplex PCR. The top ten clones hold around 0.018% of a sample with 200,000 to 300,000 clones, roughly a tenth of them seen once. The TCR originated in a man aged 25-45 years with type 1 diabetes. The sequenced sample was naive CD4+ T cells from blood. V gene TRBV5-4 combines with J gene TRBJ2-7; perhaps TRBD2 as D (6 bases). The CDR3 nucleotides are TGTGCCAGCACGGCCGGAGGGACCCCCTACGAGCAGTACTTC. This sequence encodes CASTAGGTPYEQYF.